The source of this T cell receptor beta chain is a study of T cells in tuberculosis. Looking at the study overall: The T cells targeted glucose monomycolate, a mycobacterial lipid, via CD1B.

Overall study results and limits: Using the GMM-specific repertoire gave under 90% accuracy versus roughly 70% with motifs. Shorter CDR3-alpha in active tuberculosis partly drove smaller distances.

Sequenced by immunoSEQ multiplex PCR; TCRdb stores in-frame clones only, minus some. The profile shows approximately 29,000 clones, 90% of them singletons. V shed 0 bases and J shed 5 bases, with 17 bases lying between them. The CDR3 consists of 17 residues. CDR1 is SEHNR and CDR2 is FQNEAQ in the germline V gene (reference sequence). This clone was picked up a small number of times. Its antigen is as yet unknown. Tuberculin skin test and IGRA determined adolescents' latent tuberculosis status at entry. The sample consisted of PBMCs. The clonotype was recovered from a donor aged 10 to 29 with latent tuberculosis or without tuberculosis infection. The gene calls are TRBV7-9 and TRBJ1-5; D is perhaps TRBD1 (5 bases). CDR3 region: CASSLALGRQGDQPQHF. DNA for the CDR3: TGTGCCAGCAGCTTAGCGCTGGGTCGGCAGGGTGATCAGCCCCAGCATTTT.